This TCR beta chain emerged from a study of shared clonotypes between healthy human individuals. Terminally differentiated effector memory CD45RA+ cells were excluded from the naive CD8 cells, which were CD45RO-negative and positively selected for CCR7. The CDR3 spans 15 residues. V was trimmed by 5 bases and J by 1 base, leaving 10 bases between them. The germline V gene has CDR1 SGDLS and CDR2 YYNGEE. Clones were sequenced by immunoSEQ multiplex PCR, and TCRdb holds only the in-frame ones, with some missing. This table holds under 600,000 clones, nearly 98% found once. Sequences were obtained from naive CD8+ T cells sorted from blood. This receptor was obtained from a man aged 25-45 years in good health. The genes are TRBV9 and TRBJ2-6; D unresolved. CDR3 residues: CASSIGSSGANVLTF. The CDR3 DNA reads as TGTGCCAGCAGTATTGGGTCTTCTGGGGCCAACGTCCTGACTTTC.